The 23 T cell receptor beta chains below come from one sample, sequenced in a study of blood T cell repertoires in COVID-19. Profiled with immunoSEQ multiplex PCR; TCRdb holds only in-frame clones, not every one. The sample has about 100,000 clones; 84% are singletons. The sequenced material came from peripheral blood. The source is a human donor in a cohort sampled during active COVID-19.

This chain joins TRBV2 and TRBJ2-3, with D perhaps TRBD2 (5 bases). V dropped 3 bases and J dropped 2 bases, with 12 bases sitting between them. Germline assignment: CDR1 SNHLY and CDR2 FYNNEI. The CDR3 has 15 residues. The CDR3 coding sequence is TGTGCCAGCAGTGAGGGCCTAGCTGTCACAGATACGCAGTATTTT. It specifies CASSEGLAVTDTQYF. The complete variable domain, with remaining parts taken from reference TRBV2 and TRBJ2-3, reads EPEVTQTPSHQVTQMGQEVILRCVPISNHLYFYWYRQILGQKVEFLVSFYNNEISEKSEIFDDQFSVERPDGSNFTLKIRSTKLEDSAMYFCASSEGLAVTDTQYFGPGTRLTVL.

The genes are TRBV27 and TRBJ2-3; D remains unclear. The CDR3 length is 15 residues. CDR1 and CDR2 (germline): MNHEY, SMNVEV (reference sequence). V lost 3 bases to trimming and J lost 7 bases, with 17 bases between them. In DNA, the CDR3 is TGTGCCAGCAGTTTTACGGCCCTGTATGGGCATACGCAGTATTTT. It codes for CASSFTALYGHTQYF.

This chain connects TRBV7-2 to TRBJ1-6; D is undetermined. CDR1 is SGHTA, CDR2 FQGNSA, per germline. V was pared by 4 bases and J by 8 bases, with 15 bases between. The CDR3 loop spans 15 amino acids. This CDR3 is CASSSRTGRDSPLHF. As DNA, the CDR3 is TGTGCCAGCAGCTCGAGGACCGGGCGGGATTCACCCCTCCACTTT.

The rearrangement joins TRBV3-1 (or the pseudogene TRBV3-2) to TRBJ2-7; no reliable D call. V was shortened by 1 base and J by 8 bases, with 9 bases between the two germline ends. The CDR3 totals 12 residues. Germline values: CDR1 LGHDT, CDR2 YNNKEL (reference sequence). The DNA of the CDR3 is TGTGCCAGCAGCCAAGTTAATTCCCAGCAGTACTTC. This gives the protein CASSQVNSQQYF.

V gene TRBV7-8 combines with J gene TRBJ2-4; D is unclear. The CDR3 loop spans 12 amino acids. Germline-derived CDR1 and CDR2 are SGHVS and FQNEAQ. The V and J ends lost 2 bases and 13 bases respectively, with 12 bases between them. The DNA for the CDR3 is TGTGCCAGCAGCTTATCGGGTAGTCTCCAGTACTTC. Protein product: CASSLSGSLQYF.

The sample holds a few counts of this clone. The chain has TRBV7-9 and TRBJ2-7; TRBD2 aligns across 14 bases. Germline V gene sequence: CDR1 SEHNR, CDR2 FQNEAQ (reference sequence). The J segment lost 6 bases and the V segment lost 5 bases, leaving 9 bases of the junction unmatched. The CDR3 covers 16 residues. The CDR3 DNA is TGTGCCAGCAGCCCCCATACGGGACTAGCGGGAGTCGAGCAGTACTTC. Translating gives CASSPHTGLAGVEQYF.

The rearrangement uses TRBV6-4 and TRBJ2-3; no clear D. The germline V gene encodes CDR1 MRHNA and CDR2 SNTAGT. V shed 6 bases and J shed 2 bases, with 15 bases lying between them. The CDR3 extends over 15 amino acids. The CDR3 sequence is CASRPVRLPTDTQYF. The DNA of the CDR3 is TGTGCCAGCAGGCCCGTGCGCCTCCCCACAGATACGCAGTATTTT.

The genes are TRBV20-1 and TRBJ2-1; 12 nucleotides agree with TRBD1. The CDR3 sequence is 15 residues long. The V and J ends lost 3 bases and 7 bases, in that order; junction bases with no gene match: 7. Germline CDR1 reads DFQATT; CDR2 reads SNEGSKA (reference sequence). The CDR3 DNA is TGCAGTGCTAGTCGGGACAGGGGGCTGGGGAATGAGCAGTTCTTC. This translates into CSASRDRGLGNEQFF.

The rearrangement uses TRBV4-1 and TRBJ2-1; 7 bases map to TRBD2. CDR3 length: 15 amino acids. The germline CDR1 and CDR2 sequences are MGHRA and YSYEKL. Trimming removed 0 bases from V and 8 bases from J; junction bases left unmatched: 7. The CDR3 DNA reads TGCGCCAGCAGCCAAGACCGACTAGCCCGGTATGAGCAGTTCTTC. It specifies CASSQDRLARYEQFF.

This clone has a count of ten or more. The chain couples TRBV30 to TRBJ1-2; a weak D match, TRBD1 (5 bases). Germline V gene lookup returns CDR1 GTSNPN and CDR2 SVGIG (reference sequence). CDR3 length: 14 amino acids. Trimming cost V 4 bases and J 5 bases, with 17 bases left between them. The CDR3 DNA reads TGTGCCTGGAAGATCAAGGGGTATAGGTATGGCTACACCTTC. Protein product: CAWKIKGYRYGYTF.

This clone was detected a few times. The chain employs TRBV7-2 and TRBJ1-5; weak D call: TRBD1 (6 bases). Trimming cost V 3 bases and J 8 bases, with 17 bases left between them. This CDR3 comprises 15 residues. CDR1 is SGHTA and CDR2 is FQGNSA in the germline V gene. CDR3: CASSFTPQGWEPQHF. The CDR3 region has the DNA TGTGCCAGCAGCTTCACACCCCAGGGGTGGGAGCCCCAGCATTTT.

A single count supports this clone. CDR3 bases: TGTGCCAGCAGGGCGACAGTGAACACTGAAGCTTTCTTT. Its protein product is CASRATVNTEAFF. V and J are TRBV12-3 or TRBV12-4 and TRBJ1-1; possibly TRBD1 for D (5 bases). CDR3 length: 13 residues. With 6 bases removed from V and 0 bases from J, the gap between germline ends came to 8 bases.

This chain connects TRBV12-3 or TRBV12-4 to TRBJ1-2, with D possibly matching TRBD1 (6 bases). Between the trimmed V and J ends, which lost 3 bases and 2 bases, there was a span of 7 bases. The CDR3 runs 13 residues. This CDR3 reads CASSLGANYGYTF. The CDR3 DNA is TGTGCCAGCAGTTTGGGGGCGAACTATGGCTACACCTTC.

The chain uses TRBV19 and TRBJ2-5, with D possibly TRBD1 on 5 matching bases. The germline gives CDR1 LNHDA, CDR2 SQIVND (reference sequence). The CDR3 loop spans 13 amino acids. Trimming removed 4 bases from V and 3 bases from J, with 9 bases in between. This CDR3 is CASSKRQKETQYF. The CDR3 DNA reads TGTGCCAGTAGTAAACGACAGAAAGAGACCCAGTACTTC.

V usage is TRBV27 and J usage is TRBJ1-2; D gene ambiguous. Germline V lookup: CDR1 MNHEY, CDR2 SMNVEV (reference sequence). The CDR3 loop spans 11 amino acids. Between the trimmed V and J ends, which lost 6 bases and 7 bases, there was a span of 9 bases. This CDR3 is CASRDPGGYTF. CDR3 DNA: TGTGCCAGCAGGGATCCGGGTGGCTACACCTTC.

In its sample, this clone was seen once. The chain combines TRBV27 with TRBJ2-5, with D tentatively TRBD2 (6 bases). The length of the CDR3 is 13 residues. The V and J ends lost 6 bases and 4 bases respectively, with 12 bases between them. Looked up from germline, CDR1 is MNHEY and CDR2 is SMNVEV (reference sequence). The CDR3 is CASSTGTRETQYF. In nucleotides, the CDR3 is TGTGCCAGCAGCACCGGGACTCGAGAGACCCAGTACTTC.

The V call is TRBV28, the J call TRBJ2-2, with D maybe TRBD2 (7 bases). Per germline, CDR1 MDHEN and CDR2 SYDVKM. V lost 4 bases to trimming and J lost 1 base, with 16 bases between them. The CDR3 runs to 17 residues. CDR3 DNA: TGTGCCAGCAGTTCCCCCGTGGGAGGGGGGAACACCGGGGAGCTGTTTTTT. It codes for CASSSPVGGGNTGELFF.

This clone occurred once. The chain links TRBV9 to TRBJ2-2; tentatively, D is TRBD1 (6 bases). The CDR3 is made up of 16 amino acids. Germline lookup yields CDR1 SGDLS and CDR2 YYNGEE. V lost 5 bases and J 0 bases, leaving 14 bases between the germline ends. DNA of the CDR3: TGTGCCAGCAGTAAAACAGGGAACGCGAACACCGGGGAGCTGTTTTTT. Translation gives CASSKTGNANTGELFF.

The DNA of the CDR3 is TGTGCCAGTAGTGTCAAGCGGGAGCTCACAGATACGCAGTATTTT. It specifies CASSVKRELTDTQYF. The rearrangement joins TRBV19 to TRBJ2-3; 8 bases are a match to TRBD2. After removal of 5 bases from V and 2 bases from J, the junction contained 6 bases not matched to a gene. The CDR3 runs to 15 residues. Germline values: CDR1 LNHDA, CDR2 SQIVND (reference sequence).

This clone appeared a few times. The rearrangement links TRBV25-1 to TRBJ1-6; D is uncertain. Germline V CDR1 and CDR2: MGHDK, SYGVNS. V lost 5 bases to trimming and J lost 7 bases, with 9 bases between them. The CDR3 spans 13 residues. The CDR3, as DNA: TGTGCCAGCAGTAAGAGGGCAAATTCACCCCTCCACTTT. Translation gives CASSKRANSPLHF. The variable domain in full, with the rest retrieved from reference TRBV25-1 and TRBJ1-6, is EADIYQTPRYLVIGTGKKITLECSQTMGHDKMYWYQQDPGMELHLIHYSYGVNSTEKGDLSSESTVSRIRTEHFPLTLESARPSHTSQYLCASSKRANSPLHFGNGTRLTVT.

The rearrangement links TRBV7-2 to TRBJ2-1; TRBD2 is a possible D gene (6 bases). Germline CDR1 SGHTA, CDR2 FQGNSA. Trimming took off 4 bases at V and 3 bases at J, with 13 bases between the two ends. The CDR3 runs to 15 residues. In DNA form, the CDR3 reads TGTGCCAGCAGCTCCACCCGGGACTTCTACAATGAGCAGTTCTTC. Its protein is CASSSTRDFYNEQFF.

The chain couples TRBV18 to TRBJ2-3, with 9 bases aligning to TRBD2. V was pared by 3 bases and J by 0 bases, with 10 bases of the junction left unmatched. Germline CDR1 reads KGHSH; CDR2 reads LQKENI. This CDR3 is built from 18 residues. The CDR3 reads CASSPNPGLAASTDTQYF. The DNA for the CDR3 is TGTGCCAGCTCACCCAACCCGGGACTAGCAGCTAGCACAGATACGCAGTATTTT.

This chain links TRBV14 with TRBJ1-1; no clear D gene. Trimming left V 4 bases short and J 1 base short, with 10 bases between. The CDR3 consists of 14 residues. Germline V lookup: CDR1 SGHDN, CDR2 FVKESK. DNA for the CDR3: TGTGCCAGCAGCCCGGGGTTCGCGAACACTGAAGCTTTCTTT. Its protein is CASSPGFANTEAFF. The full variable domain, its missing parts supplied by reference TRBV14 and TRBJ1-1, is EAGVTQFPSHSVIEKGQTVTLRCDPISGHDNLYWYRRVMGKEIKFLLHFVKESKQDESGMPNNRFLAERTGGTYSTLKVQPAELEDSGVYFCASSPGFANTEAFFGQGTRLTVV.